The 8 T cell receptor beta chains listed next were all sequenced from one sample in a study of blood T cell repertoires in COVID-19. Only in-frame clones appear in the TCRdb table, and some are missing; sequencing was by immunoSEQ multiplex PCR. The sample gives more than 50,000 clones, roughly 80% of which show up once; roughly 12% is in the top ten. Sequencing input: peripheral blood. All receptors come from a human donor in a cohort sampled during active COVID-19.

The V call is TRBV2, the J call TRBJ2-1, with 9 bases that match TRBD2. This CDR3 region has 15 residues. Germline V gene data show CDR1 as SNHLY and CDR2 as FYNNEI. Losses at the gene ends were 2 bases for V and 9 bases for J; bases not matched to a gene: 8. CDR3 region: CASSEKVAGVGEQFF. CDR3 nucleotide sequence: TGTGCCAGCAGTGAAAAGGTAGCGGGGGTCGGTGAGCAGTTCTTC.

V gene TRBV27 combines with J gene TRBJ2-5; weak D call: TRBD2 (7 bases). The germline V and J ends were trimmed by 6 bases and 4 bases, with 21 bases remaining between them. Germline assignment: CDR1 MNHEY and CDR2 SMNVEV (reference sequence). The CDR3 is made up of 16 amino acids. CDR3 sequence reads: CASSLRVSGGPETQYF. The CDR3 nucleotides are TGTGCCAGCAGCCTCCGCGTCTCGGGGGGCCCAGAGACCCAGTACTTC.

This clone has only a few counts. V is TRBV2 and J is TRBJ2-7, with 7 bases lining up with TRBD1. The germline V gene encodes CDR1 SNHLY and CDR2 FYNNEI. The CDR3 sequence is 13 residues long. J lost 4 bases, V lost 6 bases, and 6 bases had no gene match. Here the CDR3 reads CASRAGGGYEQYV. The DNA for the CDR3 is TGTGCCAGCAGGGCAGGGGGTGGGTACGAGCAGTACGTC.

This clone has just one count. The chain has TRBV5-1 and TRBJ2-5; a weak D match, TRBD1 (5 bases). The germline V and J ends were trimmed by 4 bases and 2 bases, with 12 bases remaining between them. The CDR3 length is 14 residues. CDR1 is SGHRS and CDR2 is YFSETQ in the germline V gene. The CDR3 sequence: CASSPGHFQETQYF. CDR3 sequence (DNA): TGCGCCAGCAGCCCTGGACACTTTCAAGAGACCCAGTACTTC.

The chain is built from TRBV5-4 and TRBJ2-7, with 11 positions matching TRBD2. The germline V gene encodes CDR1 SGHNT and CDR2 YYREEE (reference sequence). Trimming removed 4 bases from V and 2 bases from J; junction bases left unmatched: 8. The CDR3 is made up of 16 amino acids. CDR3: CASSPSSGGITYEQYF. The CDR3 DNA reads TGTGCCAGCAGCCCATCTAGCGGGGGGATTACCTACGAGCAGTACTTC.

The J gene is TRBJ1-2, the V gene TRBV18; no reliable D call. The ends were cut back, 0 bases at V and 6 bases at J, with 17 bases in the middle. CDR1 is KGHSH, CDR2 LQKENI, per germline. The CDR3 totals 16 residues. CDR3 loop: CASSPPSGRRTDGYTF. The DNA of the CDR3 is TGTGCCAGCTCACCACCCTCCGGACGGAGGACTGATGGCTACACCTTC.

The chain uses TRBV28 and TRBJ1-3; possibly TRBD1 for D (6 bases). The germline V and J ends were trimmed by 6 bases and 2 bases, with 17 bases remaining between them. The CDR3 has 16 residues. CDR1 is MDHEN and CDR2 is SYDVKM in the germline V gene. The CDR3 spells CASSTAIRGAGNTIYF. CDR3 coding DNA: TGTGCCAGCAGCACCGCCATCAGGGGTGCTGGAAACACCATATATTTT.

CDR3 protein: CASILTGFTEAFF. In DNA form, the CDR3 reads TGTGCCAGTATCCTGACAGGGTTTACTGAAGCTTTCTTT. The rearrangement links TRBV19 to TRBJ1-1; 7 nucleotides line up with TRBD1. Germline trimming cut 7 bases from V and 5 bases from J; bases unmatched to any gene: 7. The CDR3 consists of 13 residues. Germline CDR1 reads LNHDA; CDR2 reads SQIVND (reference sequence).